The next 3 T cell receptor beta chains were all read from a single sample in a study of blood T cell repertoires in COVID-19. TCRdb's copy holds only in-frame clones and misses some; the assay was immunoSEQ multiplex PCR. Of 170,000 or so clones in the sample, less than 90% were seen once. Sequenced input: PBMCs or T cells enriched from blood (not recorded which). The receptors come from a woman in her forties or fifties who had recovered from COVID-19.

The table lists this clone with a few counts. V usage is TRBV7-8 and J usage is TRBJ1-3, with D possibly TRBD1 on 5 matching bases. Germline CDR1 is SGHVS and CDR2 is FQNEAQ. Trimming stripped 5 bases from V and 0 bases from J, with 14 bases between. There are 16 residues in the CDR3. In nucleotides, the CDR3 is TGTGCCAGCAGCCCTCGGACATCCAGCTCTGGAAACACCATATATTTT. It is translated as CASSPRTSSSGNTIYF.

In this sample, this clone turned up a few times. The V and J genes are TRBV19 and TRBJ2-5; the D gene is possibly TRBD2 (5 bases). V shed 7 bases and J shed 7 bases, with 16 bases lying between them. The germline V gene has CDR1 LNHDA and CDR2 SQIVND (reference sequence). The CDR3 sequence is 13 residues long. This chain's CDR3 is CASKAASGGTQYF. The CDR3 nucleotides read TGTGCCAGTAAGGCCGCCAGCGGAGGGACCCAGTACTTC.

This rearrangement joins TRBV10-1 to TRBJ1-2, with 8 positions matching TRBD1. The CDR3 is 15 amino acids. Germline V lookup: CDR1 WNHNN, CDR2 SYGVQD (reference sequence). V was clipped by 5 bases and J by 8 bases; unmatched bases: 13. The CDR3 bases are TGCGCCAGCAGTTCACCGGGACAGGCTCGGTGGGGCTACACCTTC. It codes for CASSSPGQARWGYTF.